A selection of T cell receptor beta chains follows, all from one sample in a study of T cell repertoires in cytomegalovirus infection. TCRdb reprocessed the reads via MiXCR and lists one record per CDR3 protein. The sample contains some 590,000 distinct CDR3 sequences, 40% of which appear only once. Their target antigens are unknown. This sample comprised cultured PBMCs, obtained from culture after CMV antigen stimulation. These receptors all come from a human donor in good health (CMV status not recorded). Some clones in this sample may be carry-over from other donors' samples. CDR3s include the opening cysteine and the closing phenylalanine or tryptophan. Each record gives: J gene, V gene, CDR3 protein.

TRBJ2-1 TRBV20-1 CSATESGSYNEQFF
TRBJ2-7 TRBV11-3 CASSYATGYEQYF
TRBJ1-3 TRBV30 CAWSPGNTIYF
TRBJ2-3 TRBV7-2 CASSLGGLALVDTQYF
TRBJ2-7 TRBV2 CASSEQGQGYEQYF
TRBJ1-1 TRBV28 CASSLSRRDRGPGTEAFF
TRBJ1-1 TRBV10-3 CAISDSGGAEAFF
TRBJ2-3 TRBV20-1 CSASDREYTDTQYF
TRBJ2-1 TRBV7-2 CASSLTRVHEQFF
TRBJ1-5 TRBV12-3/TRBV12-4 CASSLGQGGQPQHF
TRBJ1-2 TRBV7-2 CASSLEPGTGYGYTF
TRBJ2-1 TRBV7-8 CASSSNLGIDNEQFF
TRBJ1-4 TRBV12-3/TRBV12-4 CASSSDTSGTGGRFDEKLFF
TRBJ2-7 TRBV7-6 CASSFGGGLSSYEQYF
TRBJ1-1 TRBV10-3 CAIRTGEVDTEAFF
TRBJ2-2 TRBV28 CASKQGGLANTGELFF
TRBJ2-2 TRBV6-1 CASSIWGSGELFF
TRBJ2-3 TRBV20-1 CSALGRDNTDTQYF
TRBJ1-2 TRBV20-1 CSAGGPGTGNPQSFYGYTF
TRBJ2-1 TRBV6-2/TRBV6-3 CASKVGGMGDEQFF
TRBJ2-1 TRBV5-4 CASSPDRGLYTNEQFF